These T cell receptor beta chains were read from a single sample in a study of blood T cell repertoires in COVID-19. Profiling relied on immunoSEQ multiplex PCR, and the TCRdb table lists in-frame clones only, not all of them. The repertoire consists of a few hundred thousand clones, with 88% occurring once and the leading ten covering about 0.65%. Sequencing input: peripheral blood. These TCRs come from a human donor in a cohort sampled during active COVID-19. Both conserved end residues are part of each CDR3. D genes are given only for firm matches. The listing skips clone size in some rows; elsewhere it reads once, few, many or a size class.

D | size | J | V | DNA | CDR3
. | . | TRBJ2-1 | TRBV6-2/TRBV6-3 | TGTGCCAGCAGTTTTCGTAATGAGCAGTTCTTC | CASSFRNEQFF
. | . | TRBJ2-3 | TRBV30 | TGTGCCTGGAGTGTACTCAGCGAGGGAGATACGCAGTATTTT | CAWSVLSEGDTQYF
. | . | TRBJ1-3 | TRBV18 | TGTGCCAGCTCACCTACAGGGACTGGAAACACCATATATTTT | CASSPTGTGNTIYF
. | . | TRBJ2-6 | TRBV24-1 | TGTGCCACCAGTGATTCAGGGCACGGGGCCAACGTCCTGACTTTC | CATSDSGHGANVLTF
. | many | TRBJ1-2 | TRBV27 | TGTGCCAGCTCACCCCGGGGCGGGACCAACTATGGCTACACCTTC | CASSPRGGTNYGYTF
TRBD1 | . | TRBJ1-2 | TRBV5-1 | TGCGCCAGCAGCTCCGTCAAAAGGACAGGGTCTAACTATGGCTACACCTTC | CASSSVKRTGSNYGYTF
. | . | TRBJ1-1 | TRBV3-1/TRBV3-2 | TGTGCCAGCAGCCGAGTCGAGAACACTGAAGCTTTCTTT | CASSRVENTEAFF
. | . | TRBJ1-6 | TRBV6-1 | TGTGCCAGCAGTGAAAACAGGTATTCACCCCTCCACTTT | CASSENRYSPLHF
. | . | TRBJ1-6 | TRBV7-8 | TGTGCCAGCAGCTTATTATCAGGGGCAAATTCACCCCTCCACTTT | CASSLLSGANSPLHF
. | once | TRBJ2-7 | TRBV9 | TGTGCCAGCAGCGTGGGGACACGAGACTACGAGCAGTACTTC | CASSVGTRDYEQYF
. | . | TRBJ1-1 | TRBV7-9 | TGTGCCAGCAGCTTGCAACAGTTGAACACTGAAGCTTTCTTT | CASSLQQLNTEAFF
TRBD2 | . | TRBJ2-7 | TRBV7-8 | TGTGCCAGCAGCCAGGGACTAGCCTACGAGCAGTACTTC | CASSQGLAYEQYF
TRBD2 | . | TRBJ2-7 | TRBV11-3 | TGTGCCAGCAGCCCACGACTAGCGGGATCCTACGAGCAGTACTTC | CASSPRLAGSYEQYF
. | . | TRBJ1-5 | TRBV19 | TGTGCCAGTAGTATAGATGACAGCACCCAGCATTTT | CASSIDDSTQHF
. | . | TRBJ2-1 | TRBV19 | TGTGCCAGTAGTGCCGGGACCTTCGGGACTTACAATGAGCAGTTCTTC | CASSAGTFGTYNEQFF
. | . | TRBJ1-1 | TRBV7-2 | TGTGCCAGCAGCTTAGGAGGGATCGCTGAAGCTTTCTTT | CASSLGGIAEAFF
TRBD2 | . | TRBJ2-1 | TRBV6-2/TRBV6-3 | TGTGCCAGCAGTTACCAGCGGGAGGGCTCTGGTCGGTTCTTC | CASSYQREGSGRFF
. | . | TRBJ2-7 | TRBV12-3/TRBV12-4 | TGTGCCAGCACTCCGATCCCCGGAGTAGAGCAGTACTTC | CASTPIPGVEQYF
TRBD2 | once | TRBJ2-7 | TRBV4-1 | TGCGCCAGCAGCCAAGTTTTGGCGGGAGGGGCGACCTACGAGCAGTACTTC | CASSQVLAGGATYEQYF
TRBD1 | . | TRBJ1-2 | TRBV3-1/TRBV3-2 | TGTGCCAGCAGCCAGAAGACAGGGGTCTCTAACTATGGCTACACCTTC | CASSQKTGVSNYGYTF
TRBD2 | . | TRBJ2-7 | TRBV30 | TGTGCCTGGAGTCCGCCCCCACGACTAGCGGCCACCTACGAGCAGTACTTC | CAWSPPPRLAATYEQYF
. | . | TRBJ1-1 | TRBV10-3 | TGTGCCATCAGGCAGGATCCTAACACTGAAGCTTTCTTT | CAIRQDPNTEAFF
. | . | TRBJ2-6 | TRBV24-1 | TGTGCCACCAGTGATTTCCCTAACTCTGGGGCCAACGTCCTGACTTTC | CATSDFPNSGANVLTF
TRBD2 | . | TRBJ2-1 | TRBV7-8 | TGTGCCAGCAGCCGAGCGGGGGGAGGCTACAATGAGCAGTTCTTC | CASSRAGGGYNEQFF
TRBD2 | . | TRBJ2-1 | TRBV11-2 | TGTGCCAGCAGCCACATAGAGCGGGGGGGATATGAGCAGTTCTTC | CASSHIERGGYEQFF
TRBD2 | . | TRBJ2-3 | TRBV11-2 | TGTGCCAGCAAGCTAGCGGGGGGGCCTTCTAGCACAGATACGCAGTATTTT | CASKLAGGPSSTDTQYF
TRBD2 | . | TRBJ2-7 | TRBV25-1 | TGTGCCAGCAGACTAGCGGGAGGGTACGAGCAGTACTTC | CASRLAGGYEQYF
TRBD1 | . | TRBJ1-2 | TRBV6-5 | TGTGCCAGCAGTTACGGGGACAGGGGAGCTGGCTACACCTTC | CASSYGDRGAGYTF
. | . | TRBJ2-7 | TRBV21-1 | TGTGCCAGCAGCGCTCCTAAGGAGGCCGAGCAGTACTTC | CASSAPKEAEQYF